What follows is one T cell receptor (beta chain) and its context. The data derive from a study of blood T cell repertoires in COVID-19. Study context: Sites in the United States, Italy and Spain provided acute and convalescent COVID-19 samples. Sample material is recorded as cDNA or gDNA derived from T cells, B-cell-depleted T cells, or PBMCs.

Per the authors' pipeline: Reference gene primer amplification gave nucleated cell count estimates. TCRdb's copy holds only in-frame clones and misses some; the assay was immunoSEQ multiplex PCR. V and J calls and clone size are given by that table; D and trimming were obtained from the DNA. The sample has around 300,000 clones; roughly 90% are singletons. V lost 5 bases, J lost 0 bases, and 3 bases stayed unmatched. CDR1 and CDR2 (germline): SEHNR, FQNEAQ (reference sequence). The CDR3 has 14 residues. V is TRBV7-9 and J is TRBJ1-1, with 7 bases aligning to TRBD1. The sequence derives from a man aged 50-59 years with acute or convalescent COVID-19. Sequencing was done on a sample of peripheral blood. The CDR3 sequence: CASSPDRMNTEAFF. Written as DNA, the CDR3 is TGTGCCAGCAGCCCGGACAGGATGAACACTGAAGCTTTCTTT.